A single sample gave rise to the 17 T cell receptor beta chains below, sequenced in a study of cytomegalovirus exposure and HLA in healthy donors. Some clones are missing from TCRdb's copy, which holds only in-frame ones; the method was immunoSEQ multiplex PCR. Of 150,000 to 200,000 clones listed, about four fifths are singletons. Sequenced sample: PBMCs. The receptors were gathered from a man in his thirties or forties in good health and CMV-seropositive.

This clone was detected once. The V gene is TRBV5-1, the J gene TRBJ2-7, with 7 bases identical to TRBD1. J gave up 2 bases and V 0 bases, and 8 bases lay outside the gene matches. The CDR3 spans 16 residues. The germline V gene encodes CDR1 SGHRS and CDR2 YFSETQ. The CDR3, as DNA: TGCGCCAGCAGCTTGGCCAGGGACAGCTCCACCTACGAGCAGTACTTC. It translates to CASSLARDSSTYEQYF.

This chain uses TRBV29-1 with TRBJ2-3, with 8 bases fitting TRBD1. There are 14 residues in the CDR3. Germline values: CDR1 SQVTM, CDR2 ANQGSEA. The V segment lost 1 base and the J segment 5 bases; nucleotides outside the gene matches: 5. In nucleotides, the CDR3 is TGCAGCGTTGAAGTTTCACAGGGGGGAGATACGCAGTATTTT. Translation gives CSVEVSQGGDTQYF.

CDR3 nucleotides: TGTGCCACCAGCACCGGACAGACGAACACCGGGGAGCTGTTTTTT. Its protein product is CATSTGQTNTGELFF. The chain uses TRBV15 and TRBJ2-2, with D possibly TRBD1 on 6 matching bases. Trimming removed 4 bases from V and 0 bases from J, with 9 bases in between. The CDR3 is 15 amino acids. Per the germline V gene, CDR1 is LNHNV and CDR2 is YYDKDF (reference sequence).

The chain couples TRBV7-9 to TRBJ2-2; no firm D call. This CDR3 region has 13 residues. Germline CDR1 and CDR2: SEHNR and FQNEAQ (reference sequence). V was shortened by 5 bases and J by 6 bases, with 10 bases between the two germline ends. CDR3 nucleotides: TGTGCCAGCAGCCTTTGGGCGTCCGGGGAGCTGTTTTTT. Translation gives CASSLWASGELFF.

The chain links TRBV7-2 to TRBJ2-5, with D possibly being TRBD1 (5 bases). The V gene's germline CDR1 is SGHTA and CDR2 FQGNSA. V was shortened by 5 bases and J by 1 base, with 17 bases between the two germline ends. The CDR3 extends over 16 amino acids. The CDR3 coding sequence is TGTGCCAGCAGCCTCCGGCTGGGGCAGAGCCAAGAGACCCAGTACTTC. It translates to CASSLRLGQSQETQYF.

This sequence joins TRBV27 and TRBJ1-2; 7 bases line up with TRBD1. V shed 3 bases, J shed 2 bases, and the junction held 0 bases outside the gene matches. Germline V gives CDR1 MNHEY, CDR2 SMNVEV (reference sequence). This CDR3 contains 13 residues. The chain's CDR3 is CASSLGQNYGYTF. In nucleotides, the CDR3 is TGTGCCAGCAGTTTGGGACAGAACTATGGCTACACCTTC.

This sequence joins TRBV28 and TRBJ2-3, with D possibly matching TRBD2 (5 bases). V was pared by 4 bases and J by 3 bases, with 17 bases between. The germline V gene has CDR1 MDHEN and CDR2 SYDVKM. The CDR3 length is 16 residues. The DNA for the CDR3 is TGTGCCAGCAGTTATCAATCGGGGAGAGCTACAGATACGCAGTATTTT. Protein: CASSYQSGRATDTQYF.

The rearrangement links TRBV19 to TRBJ1-1, with 7 bases aligning to TRBD1. Germline V gene data show CDR1 as LNHDA and CDR2 as SQIVND (reference sequence). Trimming removed 8 bases from V and 7 bases from J; junction bases left unmatched: 4. The CDR3 spans 11 residues. The chain's CDR3 is CASLGGREAFF. The DNA for the CDR3 is TGTGCCAGTCTAGGGGGCCGTGAAGCTTTCTTT. Combining the CDR3 with reference TRBV19 and TRBJ1-1 gives the whole variable domain DGGITQSPKYLFRKEGQNVTLSCEQNLNHDAMYWYRQDPGQGLRLIYYSQIVNDFQKGDIAEGYSVSREKKESFPLTVTSAQKNPTAFYLCASLGGREAFFGQGTRLTVV.

The V call is TRBV6-1, the J call TRBJ1-1; possibly TRBD1 for D (5 bases). The germline V gene has CDR1 MNHNS and CDR2 SASEGT. The V end was cut by 7 bases, the J end by 1 base, with 10 bases between. This CDR3 has 13 residues. The DNA of the CDR3 is TGTGCCAGCACTACCGGACAGAACACTGAAGCTTTCTTT. It yields the protein CASTTGQNTEAFF.

The chain carries TRBV5-1 and TRBJ1-6; D perhaps matches TRBD1 (6 bases). The CDR3 is 15 residues long. The V end lost 0 bases, the J end lost 9 bases, and 13 bases lay between the germline ends. CDR1 is SGHRS and CDR2 is YFSETQ in the germline V gene. The CDR3 DNA reads TGCGCCAGCAGCTTGGACGCAGGGACAAGTTCACCCCTCCACTTT. It encodes CASSLDAGTSSPLHF.

The CDR3 DNA is TGTGCCAGCCGGCAGGGTAAAGTCTATGGCTACACCTTC. Translation gives CASRQGKVYGYTF. The rearrangement uses TRBV2 and TRBJ1-2, with TRBD1 as a possible D gene (5 bases). This CDR3 comprises 13 residues. V was pared by 8 bases and J by 4 bases, with 14 bases between. CDR1 and CDR2 from the germline V gene are SNHLY and FYNNEI.

The chain is built from TRBV9 and TRBJ2-7, with 9 positions matching TRBD1. This CDR3 region has 16 residues. V lost 4 bases and J lost 6; bases outside the gene matches: 14. The germline V gene encodes CDR1 SGDLS and CDR2 YYNGEE. CDR3: CASSPRANGQGFEQYF. The CDR3 bases are TGTGCCAGCAGCCCCAGGGCCAATGGACAGGGGTTCGAGCAGTACTTC.

The chain joins TRBV25-1 to TRBJ2-1; 7 bases match TRBD1. V dropped 5 bases and J dropped 7; count of bases not matched to a gene: 14. The CDR3 contains 16 residues. Germline V CDR1 and CDR2: MGHDK, SYGVNS. In DNA form, the CDR3 reads TGTGCCAGCAGTCTACCGACAGGGAATTCTGGAAATGAGCAGTTCTTC. Its protein product is CASSLPTGNSGNEQFF.

The chain has TRBV30 and TRBJ2-7; 7 nucleotides line up with TRBD2. The CDR3 sequence is 15 residues long. Germline values: CDR1 GTSNPN, CDR2 SVGIG (reference sequence). Unmatched junction bases numbered 16, after V lost 2 bases and J lost 9 bases. The CDR3 nucleotides read TGTGCCTGGAGTCGGGATAGCGGGCTTCCCCGAGGGCAGTACTTC. Its protein product is CAWSRDSGLPRGQYF.

The chain couples TRBV27 to TRBJ2-1; 9 bases map to TRBD1. CDR1 and CDR2 from the germline V gene are MNHEY and SMNVEV (reference sequence). This CDR3 has 14 amino acids. V shed 6 bases and J 7 bases; nucleotides not matched to a gene: 7. Here the CDR3 DNA reads TGTGCCAGCAGCCCCAGGACAGGGGTAAATGAGCAGTTCTTC. Translating gives CASSPRTGVNEQFF.

V gene TRBV2 combines with J gene TRBJ1-5; a weak D match, TRBD1 (6 bases). The germline V gene has CDR1 SNHLY and CDR2 FYNNEI. Trimming removed 6 bases at V and 4 bases at J, with 19 bases between. The CDR3 runs 16 residues. CDR3 protein: CASRRAMTGVNQPQHF. The CDR3 DNA reads as TGTGCCAGCAGGAGAGCAATGACAGGAGTTAATCAGCCCCAGCATTTT. Filled out from reference TRBV2 and TRBJ1-5, the complete variable domain reads EPEVTQTPSHQVTQMGQEVILRCVPISNHLYFYWYRQILGQKVEFLVSFYNNEISEKSEIFDDQFSVERPDGSNFTLKIRSTKLEDSAMYFCASRRAMTGVNQPQHFGDGTRLSIL.

V gene TRBV13 combines with J gene TRBJ1-5; TRBD1 matches at 8 bases. The CDR3 contains 15 residues. Losses at the gene ends were 0 bases for V and 7 bases for J; bases not matched to a gene: 5. Germline CDR1 PRHDT, CDR2 FYEKMQ (reference sequence). Here the CDR3 reads CASSLGRTGWQPQHF. The CDR3 DNA is TGTGCCAGCAGCTTAGGCCGGACAGGGTGGCAGCCCCAGCATTTT.